A selection of T cell receptor beta chains follows, all from one sample in a study of blood T cells in healthy people across ages. TCRdb reprocessed the 5' RACE reads via MiXCR and lists one record per CDR3 protein. This sample has under 1,100,000 distinct CDR3 sequences, with under 30% found just once. The sample also formed part of further work on T cells of mothers and their children.

Input material: blood. These TCRs come from a girl aged 2-10 years in good health. The CDR3 runs from the conserved cysteine through the conserved F or W. A D gene is named only where the DNA matches it firmly. Only some rows state a clone size, as once, few, many or a class for expanded clones.

CDR3aa: CSVAIRSEKLFF
CDR3nt: TGCAGCGTTGCGATTAGGAGTGAAAAACTGTTTTTT
d_gene: .
j_gene: TRBJ1-4
abundance: few
v_gene: TRBV29-1

CDR3aa: CASSLVAKNIQYF
CDR3nt: TGTGCCAGCAGCTTAGTAGCCAAAAACATTCAGTACTTC
d_gene: .
j_gene: TRBJ2-4
abundance: many
v_gene: TRBV7-2

CDR3aa: CASSLVAGNEKLFF
CDR3nt: TGCGCCAGCAGCTTGGTGGCAGGGAATGAAAAACTGTTTTTT
d_gene: .
j_gene: TRBJ1-4
abundance: .
v_gene: TRBV5-1

CDR3aa: CASSWGGEKLFF
CDR3nt: TGTGCCAGCAGTTGGGGAGGGGAAAAACTGTTTTTT
d_gene: .
j_gene: TRBJ1-4
abundance: .
v_gene: TRBV25-1

CDR3aa: CASRFRGNTEAFF
CDR3nt: TGTGCCAGCAGATTCAGGGGGAACACTGAAGCTTTCTTT
d_gene: .
j_gene: TRBJ1-1
abundance: .
v_gene: TRBV11-2

CDR3aa: CASSALGQAGELFF
CDR3nt: TGTGCCAGCAGCGCATTGGGGCAGGCCGGGGAGCTGTTTTTT
d_gene: .
j_gene: TRBJ2-2
abundance: .
v_gene: TRBV9

CDR3aa: CASSYGTLAFF
CDR3nt: TGTGCCAGCAGTTACGGGACTTTAGCTTTCTTT
d_gene: .
j_gene: TRBJ1-1
abundance: few
v_gene: TRBV6-5

CDR3aa: CASSPVRRETDQPQHF
CDR3nt: TGTGCCAGCAGTCCCGTCCGAAGGGAGACAGATCAGCCCCAGCATTTT
d_gene: .
j_gene: TRBJ1-5
abundance: few
v_gene: TRBV2

CDR3aa: CASSLVGGRADGYTF
CDR3nt: TGTGCCAGCAGCCTCGTCGGGGGCAGAGCCGATGGCTACACCTTC
d_gene: .
j_gene: TRBJ1-2
abundance: few
v_gene: TRBV27

CDR3aa: CASSSTLRGGTSGRVHEQFF
CDR3nt: TGTGCCAGCAGTTCAACATTACGGGGAGGGACTAGCGGGAGGGTTCATGAGCAGTTCTTC
d_gene: TRBD2
j_gene: TRBJ2-1
abundance: .
v_gene: TRBV28

CDR3aa: CASSSGRGLYEQYF
CDR3nt: TGTGCCAGCAGCTCAGGGAGGGGGCTCTACGAGCAGTACTTC
d_gene: .
j_gene: TRBJ2-7
abundance: .
v_gene: TRBV11-2

CDR3aa: CASSLYRYTDTQYF
CDR3nt: TGTGCCAGCAGCTTGTATAGATACACAGATACGCAGTATTTT
d_gene: .
j_gene: TRBJ2-3
abundance: .
v_gene: TRBV7-2

CDR3aa: CASSLSAGGDQPQHF
CDR3nt: TGTGCCAGCAGTTTATCTGCCGGGGGGGATCAGCCCCAGCATTTT
d_gene: .
j_gene: TRBJ1-5
abundance: .
v_gene: TRBV27

CDR3aa: CSVQGPQGARAGELFF
CDR3nt: TGCAGCGTCCAGGGCCCCCAGGGGGCAAGGGCCGGGGAGCTGTTTTTT
d_gene: TRBD1
j_gene: TRBJ2-2
abundance: .
v_gene: TRBV29-1

CDR3aa: CAITMTGPNTGELFF
CDR3nt: TGTGCCATCACTATGACAGGGCCGAACACCGGGGAACTGTTTTTT
d_gene: TRBD1
j_gene: TRBJ2-2
abundance: .
v_gene: TRBV10-3

CDR3aa: CSARPRTSGWGEQYF
CDR3nt: TGCAGTGCTCGCCCAAGGACTAGCGGGTGGGGCGAGCAGTACTTC
d_gene: TRBD2
j_gene: TRBJ2-7
abundance: .
v_gene: TRBV20-1

CDR3aa: CASSVGGTGVVGGYTF
CDR3nt: TGTGCCAGCAGCGTTGGGGGGACAGGGGTTGTCGGTGGCTACACCTTC
d_gene: TRBD1
j_gene: TRBJ1-2
abundance: .
v_gene: TRBV7-2

CDR3aa: CASSSGTGRGVNEQYF
CDR3nt: TGCGCCAGCAGCTCCGGGACAGGGAGAGGTGTCAACGAGCAGTACTTC
d_gene: TRBD1
j_gene: TRBJ2-7
abundance: few
v_gene: TRBV5-1

CDR3aa: CASTSRVGTQYF
CDR3nt: TGTGCCAGCACCAGTAGGGTAGGGACCCAGTACTTC
d_gene: .
j_gene: TRBJ2-5
abundance: few
v_gene: TRBV28

CDR3aa: CSASDRGRATNEKLFF
CDR3nt: TGCAGTGCTAGTGACAGGGGGAGGGCAACTAATGAAAAACTGTTTTTT
d_gene: TRBD1
j_gene: TRBJ1-4
abundance: .
v_gene: TRBV20-1

CDR3aa: CSATWGANYGYTF
CDR3nt: TGCAGTGCCACATGGGGTGCTAACTATGGCTACACCTTC
d_gene: .
j_gene: TRBJ1-2
abundance: few
v_gene: TRBV20-1

CDR3aa: CASSDNRSNEQFF
CDR3nt: TGTGCCAGCAGCGACAACAGAAGCAATGAGCAGTTCTTC
d_gene: .
j_gene: TRBJ2-1
abundance: .
v_gene: TRBV9

CDR3aa: CASSSTRGAYEQYF
CDR3nt: TGTGCCAGCAGCTCAACCCGGGGTGCCTACGAGCAGTACTTC
d_gene: .
j_gene: TRBJ2-7
abundance: .
v_gene: TRBV11-2

CDR3aa: CASSLGGWYEQYF
CDR3nt: TGTGCCAGCAGCTTGGGGGGCTGGTACGAGCAGTACTTC
d_gene: .
j_gene: TRBJ2-7
abundance: many
v_gene: TRBV7-8

CDR3aa: CASSGLRDSAEQYF
CDR3nt: TGCGCCAGCAGCGGACTACGGGACAGCGCCGAGCAGTACTTC
d_gene: .
j_gene: TRBJ2-7
abundance: few
v_gene: TRBV5-1

CDR3aa: CASSLSIGGTYEQYF
CDR3nt: TGTGCCAGCAGTTTATCGATTGGGGGGACCTACGAGCAGTACTTC
d_gene: .
j_gene: TRBJ2-7
abundance: few
v_gene: TRBV27

CDR3aa: CASRPQGWETQYF
CDR3nt: TGTGCCAGCAGGCCCCAGGGGTGGGAGACCCAGTACTTC
d_gene: .
j_gene: TRBJ2-5
abundance: few
v_gene: TRBV28

CDR3aa: CASSLEGIGAGGNNEQFF
CDR3nt: TGCGCCAGCAGCTTGGAGGGAATTGGGGCGGGGGGCAACAATGAGCAGTTCTTC
d_gene: TRBD2
j_gene: TRBJ2-1
abundance: .
v_gene: TRBV5-1

CDR3aa: CASSLGPQGDTQYF
CDR3nt: TGTGCCAGCAGCTTAGGGCCGCAGGGGGATACGCAGTATTTT
d_gene: .
j_gene: TRBJ2-3
abundance: .
v_gene: TRBV7-2

CDR3aa: CASSHRDPSYEQYF
CDR3nt: TGTGCCAGCAGCCACCGGGACCCTTCCTACGAGCAGTACTTC
d_gene: .
j_gene: TRBJ2-7
abundance: .
v_gene: TRBV4-2

CDR3aa: CASISARTDTQYF
CDR3nt: TGCGCCAGCATCTCGGCACGAACAGATACGCAGTATTTT
d_gene: .
j_gene: TRBJ2-3
abundance: few
v_gene: TRBV5-1

CDR3aa: CASSPGTSISGELFF
CDR3nt: TGCGCCAGCAGCCCCGGGACTAGTATTTCCGGGGAGCTGTTTTTT
d_gene: TRBD2
j_gene: TRBJ2-2
abundance: .
v_gene: TRBV4-1

CDR3aa: CASSPLAGSATQYF
CDR3nt: TGCGCCAGCAGCCCCCTGGCAGGGAGCGCGACCCAGTACTTC
d_gene: .
j_gene: TRBJ2-5
abundance: .
v_gene: TRBV4-1

CDR3aa: CASSHRLAENSGANVLTF
CDR3nt: TGCGCCAGCAGCCACCGACTAGCGGAAAACTCTGGGGCCAACGTCCTGACTTTC
d_gene: TRBD2
j_gene: TRBJ2-6
abundance: .
v_gene: TRBV4-1

CDR3aa: CASSRGLSGGRAHEQFF
CDR3nt: TGCGCCAGCAGCAGGGGGCTTAGTGGCGGGAGGGCCCATGAGCAGTTCTTC
d_gene: TRBD2
j_gene: TRBJ2-1
abundance: .
v_gene: TRBV5-1